These 24 T cell receptor beta chains were sequenced from one sample in a study of blood T cell repertoires in COVID-19. Assay used: immunoSEQ multiplex PCR; TCRdb lists only in-frame clones, some missing. The profile covers approximately 270,000 clones, with over 80% appearing a single time and approximately 1.2% taken by the ten largest. The sequencing input was PBMCs or T cells enriched from blood (not recorded which). The receptors here all came from a human donor in a cohort exposed to, infected with or recovered from COVID-19 (not recorded which). The donor label of this sample is uncertain.

The chain links TRBV30 to TRBJ2-7; 11 positions agree with TRBD1. The CDR3 has 15 residues. Germline CDR1 is GTSNPN and CDR2 is SVGIG (reference sequence). V shed 2 bases and J 0 bases; nucleotides not matched to a gene: 3. The CDR3 here is CAWSFGQGASYEQYF. The DNA for the CDR3 is TGTGCCTGGAGTTTTGGACAGGGGGCCTCCTACGAGCAGTACTTC.

J is TRBJ2-1 and V is TRBV9; 12 nucleotides agree with TRBD2. The CDR3 has 15 residues. CDR1 and CDR2 (germline): SGDLS, YYNGEE. The V and J ends lost 4 bases and 5 bases, in that order; junction bases with no gene match: 4. CDR3 amino acids: CASSLTSGGHNEQFF. CDR3 DNA sequence: TGTGCCAGCAGCCTCACTAGCGGGGGGCACAATGAGCAGTTCTTC.

The chain has TRBV6-2 or TRBV6-3 and TRBJ1-5, with no clear D. The CDR3 runs to 16 residues. Per the germline V gene, CDR1 is MNHEY and CDR2 is SVGEGT. Trimming took off 2 bases at V and 4 bases at J, with 15 bases between the two ends. CDR3 protein: CASSYHEGISNQPQHF. The CDR3 bases are TGTGCCAGCAGTTACCATGAGGGAATATCGAATCAGCCCCAGCATTTT.

This chain uses TRBV6-6 with TRBJ1-2; possible D gene TRBD1, 5 bases. Germline CDR1 and CDR2: MNHNY and SVGAGI (reference sequence). V was pared by 3 bases and J by 7 bases, with 18 bases between. This CDR3 has 15 amino acids. The chain's CDR3 is CASSYGGVHWTGYTF. CDR3 DNA sequence: TGTGCCAGCAGTTATGGGGGGGTTCATTGGACTGGCTACACCTTC.

V and J are TRBV6-2 or TRBV6-3 and TRBJ1-1; D is perhaps TRBD1 (5 bases). The V gene lost 6 bases and the J gene lost 0 bases, with 11 bases spanning the gap. This CDR3 region has 14 residues. Looked up from germline, CDR1 is MNHEY and CDR2 is SVGEGT. This chain's CDR3 is CASSETVVNTEAFF. For the CDR3, the DNA is TGTGCCAGCAGCGAGACAGTTGTGAACACTGAAGCTTTCTTT.

This chain uses TRBV24-1 with TRBJ2-3; D not resolved. The CDR3 length is 13 residues. V was shortened by 1 base and J by 3 bases, with 4 bases between the two germline ends. Germline lookup yields CDR1 KGHDR and CDR2 SFDVKD. This chain's CDR3 is CATSDFHTDTQYF. CDR3 coding DNA: TGTGCCACCAGTGATTTCCATACAGATACGCAGTATTTT.

The chain uses TRBV4-3 and TRBJ1-1; TRBD1 might be the D (5 bases). The CDR3 sequence is 15 residues long. V was shortened by 0 bases and J by 5 bases, with 13 bases between the two germline ends. CDR1 is LGHNA, CDR2 YSLEER, per germline. The CDR3 DNA follows: TGCGCCAGCAGCCAAGAGCCCGCGGGGGATACTGAAGCTTTCTTT. This encodes CASSQEPAGDTEAFF.

This sequence joins TRBV24-1 and TRBJ2-3; 8 nucleotides align to TRBD1. Unmatched junction bases numbered 20, after V lost 5 bases and J lost 14 bases. The CDR3 has 16 amino acids. The germline V gene has CDR1 KGHDR and CDR2 SFDVKD. The CDR3 DNA follows: TGTGCCACCAGTGCCGACATCGGGGTGGGGGACAGGACGTGGTATTTT. This gives the protein CATSADIGVGDRTWYF.

The J gene is TRBJ1-1, the V gene TRBV21-1; no check of the table's D call, TRBD1, against the DNA was made. TRBV21-1 is a pseudogene. The CDR3 extends over 15 amino acids. CDR3 sequence reads: CASSKARQGGTEAFF. CDR3 DNA sequence: TGTGCCAGCAGCAAAGCGCGACAGGGTGGGACTGAAGCTTTCTTT.

J is TRBJ2-7 and V is TRBV27, with 9 bases fitting TRBD1. Germline assignment: CDR1 MNHEY and CDR2 SMNVEV (reference sequence). CDR3 length equals 16 residues. V shed 6 bases, J shed 4 bases, and the junction held 13 bases outside the gene matches. The chain's CDR3 is CASRWSSTGGWYEQYF. DNA of the CDR3: TGTGCCAGCAGATGGTCCTCGACAGGGGGTTGGTACGAGCAGTACTTC.

The rearrangement uses TRBV19 and TRBJ1-2; 8 bases line up with TRBD1. V shed 5 bases, J shed 7 bases, and the junction held 6 bases outside the gene matches. The germline CDR1 and CDR2 sequences are LNHDA and SQIVND (reference sequence). CDR3 length: 13 amino acids. CDR3 nucleotide sequence: TGTGCCAGTAGTGCGGACAGGGCGTTTGGCTACACCTTC. Translated: CASSADRAFGYTF.

This clone was seen once. The J gene is TRBJ1-2, the V gene TRBV25-1; weak D call: TRBD1 (6 bases). From germline, CDR1 is MGHDK and CDR2 SYGVNS. This CDR3 has 14 residues. V dropped 6 bases and J dropped 4 bases, with 15 bases sitting between them. The CDR3 loop reads CASSSKDRTYGYTF. The CDR3 bases are TGTGCCAGCAGCTCAAAGGACAGAACCTATGGCTACACCTTC.

This chain links TRBV7-8 with TRBJ1-4; 8 bases are shared with TRBD1. The CDR3 runs to 13 residues. The V segment lost 4 bases and the J segment 11 bases; nucleotides outside the gene matches: 6. Per the germline V gene, CDR1 is SGHVS and CDR2 is FQNEAQ. The CDR3, as DNA: TGTGCCAGCAGCTACACAGGGGGGGGGAAACTGTTTTTT. It codes for CASSYTGGGKLFF. The entire variable domain, with the rest obtained from reference TRBV7-8 and TRBJ1-4, is as follows: GAGVSQSPRYKVAKRGQDVALRCDPISGHVSLFWYQQALGQGPEFLTYFQNEAQLDKSGLPSDRFFAERPEGSVSTLKIQRTQQEDSAVYLCASSYTGGGKLFFGSGTQLSVL.

The chain recombines TRBV11-2 with TRBJ2-4; 7 bases fit TRBD1. J lost 0 bases, V lost 4 bases, and 9 bases had no gene match. Germline V gene data show CDR1 as SGHAT and CDR2 as FQNNGV. The CDR3 is 17 residues long. CDR3 amino acids: CASSSRGQRVAKNIQYF. DNA of the CDR3: TGTGCCAGCAGCTCCCGGGGACAGCGTGTAGCCAAAAACATTCAGTACTTC.

This clone was observed a few times. This rearrangement joins TRBV7-9 to TRBJ1-2; D gene unclear. The V end lost 7 bases, the J end lost 2 bases, and 11 bases lay between the germline ends. This CDR3 is 13 amino acids long. Looked up from germline, CDR1 is SEHNR and CDR2 is FQNEAQ (reference sequence). The CDR3 sequence is CASNTGRNYGYTF. The CDR3 DNA sequence: TGTGCCAGCAATACGGGGAGGAACTATGGCTACACCTTC.

The chain couples TRBV14 to TRBJ1-4; 8 bases match TRBD1. With V trimmed by 1 base and J by 8 bases, 6 bases remained unmatched. The CDR3 totals 15 residues. Germline CDR1 and CDR2: SGHDN and FVKESK. CDR3 nucleotides: TGTGCCAGCAGCCAAGGTGCAGGGGGCCCGGAAAAACTGTTTTTT. As protein: CASSQGAGGPEKLFF.

The chain recombines TRBV7-2 with TRBJ1-2, with D tentatively TRBD1 (5 bases). The CDR3 has 14 amino acids. The V gene's germline CDR1 is SGHTA and CDR2 FQGNSA. Trimming removed 2 bases at V and 8 bases at J, with 15 bases between. CDR3 bases: TGTGCCAGCAGCTTAATTGCCCAGGGAAGGGGCTACACCTTC. It codes for CASSLIAQGRGYTF.

This chain connects TRBV15 to TRBJ1-5; 11 bases match TRBD1. J lost 3 bases, V lost 0 bases, and 7 bases had no gene match. The CDR3 contains 18 residues. CDR1 and CDR2 (germline): LNHNV, YYDKDF (reference sequence). The CDR3 here is CATSRDSGQGAPNQPQHF. The CDR3 DNA reads as TGTGCCACCAGCAGAGATTCTGGACAGGGGGCTCCCAATCAGCCCCAGCATTTT.

This chain joins TRBV14 and TRBJ1-4, with D perhaps TRBD1 (6 bases). Trimming left V 6 bases short and J 4 bases short, with 39 bases between. This CDR3 is built from 23 residues. The germline V gene encodes CDR1 SGHDN and CDR2 FVKESK. The CDR3 DNA is TGTGCCAGCAGAAAAAGACCGTCGGGGGGCGCGTTAGTCCCCAGCGATATTAATGAAAAACTGTTTTTT. It translates to CASRKRPSGGALVPSDINEKLFF.

The gene calls are TRBV2 and TRBJ1-2, with 8 bases fitting TRBD1. CDR3 size: 15 residues. Germline V gives CDR1 SNHLY, CDR2 FYNNEI. The trim removed 2 bases at V and 4 bases at J, leaving 6 bases unmatched. The CDR3: CASSERTGGSYGYTF. CDR3 nucleotides: TGTGCCAGCAGTGAACGCACAGGGGGATCCTATGGCTACACCTTC.

The rearrangement uses TRBV2 and TRBJ1-2; possible D gene TRBD1, 5 bases. Germline V CDR1 and CDR2: SNHLY, FYNNEI. V lost 7 bases and J lost 6, with 12 bases in between. CDR3 length: 12 residues. The CDR3 DNA reads as TGTGCCAGCACCACGGAAGGGGATGGCTACACCTTC. It is translated as CASTTEGDGYTF.

The rearrangement uses TRBV6-5 and TRBJ1-1; D possibly corresponds to TRBD1 (6 bases). CDR3 length: 13 residues. With 2 bases removed from V and 8 bases from J, the gap between germline ends came to 12 bases. Looked up from germline, CDR1 is MNHEY and CDR2 is SVGAGI. The CDR3 DNA follows: TGTGCCAGCAGTTACGCTACAGGGTCCGAAGCTTTCTTT. Translating gives CASSYATGSEAFF.

The J gene is TRBJ2-2, the V gene TRBV5-1, with a weak D call TRBD1 (6 bases). CDR3 length equals 16 residues. The V gene's germline CDR1 is SGHRS and CDR2 YFSETQ. With 4 bases removed from V and 0 bases from J, the gap between germline ends came to 13 bases. CDR3 sequence (DNA): TGCGCCAGCAGCGTGACAGGAAGGTCGAACACCGGGGAGCTGTTTTTT. Its translation is CASSVTGRSNTGELFF.

This chain uses TRBV7-8 with TRBJ2-3; 9 bases map to TRBD1. The CDR3 is made up of 17 amino acids. V gave up 5 bases and J gave up 0 bases; unmatched junction bases: 9. Per the germline V gene, CDR1 is SGHVS and CDR2 is FQNEAQ. CDR3 sequence reads: CASSPGRTGDSTDTQYF. The CDR3 coding sequence is TGTGCCAGCAGCCCCGGGCGGACAGGGGACAGCACAGATACGCAGTATTTT. Based on the CDR3 plus reference TRBV7-8 and TRBJ2-3, the full variable domain is GAGVSQSPRYKVAKRGQDVALRCDPISGHVSLFWYQQALGQGPEFLTYFQNEAQLDKSGLPSDRFFAERPEGSVSTLKIQRTQQEDSAVYLCASSPGRTGDSTDTQYFGPGTRLTVL.